The present T cell receptor (beta chain) was sequenced within a study of cytomegalovirus exposure and HLA in healthy donors. Concerning this clone: Its antigen is currently unknown.

In the PCR, 60 Vbeta and 13 Jbeta primers were used. Data came from immunoSEQ multiplex PCR; TCRdb stores just in-frame clones and leaves some out. The sample yields hundreds of thousands of clones, around three quarters seen once. CDR1 is SGHTA and CDR2 is FQGTGA in the germline V gene. Trimming cost V 5 bases and J 2 bases; bases outside gene matches: 9. The CDR3 extends over 16 amino acids. Whole-study results and caveats: Specific recognition of CMV antigens was confirmed in vitro for a few chains (all CMV-associated). There were about 160 TCR beta chains listed as cytomegalovirus-associated.

The sequenced material came from PBMCs. This TCR derives from a man aged 35 to 55 in good health and CMV-seronegative. This chain connects TRBV7-3 to TRBJ2-3; TRBD2 matches at 8 bases. The CDR3 region is CASSPRSSGYTDTQYF. The DNA for the CDR3 is TGTGCCAGCAGCCCCCGGTCTAGCGGGTACACAGATACGCAGTATTTT.